This T cell receptor (beta chain) was identified during a study of cytomegalovirus exposure and HLA in healthy donors. Study results and limitations: Sequencing likely generated an artifact that appeared as a cluster of highly shared sequence variants. TCR sequences were mostly rare, though some public TCRs occurred in many donors.

Primers included in the PCR were 60 Vbeta and 13 Jbeta primers. The method was immunoSEQ multiplex PCR; TCRdb's version includes in-frame clones alone and lacks a portion of them. This sample has some 70,000 clones; approximately 78% occur once, and the top ten carry 6% to 7.5%. The CDR3 length is 13 residues. V dropped 4 bases and J dropped 6 bases, with 13 bases sitting between them. Germline V gene data show CDR1 as SGHAT and CDR2 as FQNNGV. Remarks on this clone: Its antigen is not identified.

Donors had nominal health at sampling but likely had unrecorded immune exposures. The chain combines TRBV11-2 with TRBJ2-7; D not certain. Material for sequencing was PBMCs. This clonotype was sampled from a human donor in good health. The CDR3 DNA follows: TGTGCCAGCAGCTCAAACGCGCGTGCCGAGCAGTACTTC. It encodes CASSSNARAEQYF.